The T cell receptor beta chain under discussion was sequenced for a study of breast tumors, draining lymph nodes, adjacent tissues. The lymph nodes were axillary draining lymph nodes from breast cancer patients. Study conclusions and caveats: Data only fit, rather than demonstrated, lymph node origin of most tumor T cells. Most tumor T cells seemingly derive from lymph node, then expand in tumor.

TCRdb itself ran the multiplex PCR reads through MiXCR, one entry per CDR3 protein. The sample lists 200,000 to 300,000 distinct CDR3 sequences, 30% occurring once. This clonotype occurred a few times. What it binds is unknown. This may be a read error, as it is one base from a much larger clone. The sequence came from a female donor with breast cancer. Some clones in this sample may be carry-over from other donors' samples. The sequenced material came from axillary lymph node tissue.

The CDR3 DNA sequence: TGTGCCAGCAGCTCTAGACAGGGGTTTGTCTACGAGCAGTACTTC. This codes for CASSSRQGFVYEQYF. The rearrangement joins TRBV5-5 to TRBJ2-7, with TRBD1 matching over 8 bases. V dropped 3 bases and J dropped 3; count of bases not matched to a gene: 8. There are 15 residues in the CDR3. CDR1 is SGHKS, CDR2 YYEKEE, per germline (reference sequence).